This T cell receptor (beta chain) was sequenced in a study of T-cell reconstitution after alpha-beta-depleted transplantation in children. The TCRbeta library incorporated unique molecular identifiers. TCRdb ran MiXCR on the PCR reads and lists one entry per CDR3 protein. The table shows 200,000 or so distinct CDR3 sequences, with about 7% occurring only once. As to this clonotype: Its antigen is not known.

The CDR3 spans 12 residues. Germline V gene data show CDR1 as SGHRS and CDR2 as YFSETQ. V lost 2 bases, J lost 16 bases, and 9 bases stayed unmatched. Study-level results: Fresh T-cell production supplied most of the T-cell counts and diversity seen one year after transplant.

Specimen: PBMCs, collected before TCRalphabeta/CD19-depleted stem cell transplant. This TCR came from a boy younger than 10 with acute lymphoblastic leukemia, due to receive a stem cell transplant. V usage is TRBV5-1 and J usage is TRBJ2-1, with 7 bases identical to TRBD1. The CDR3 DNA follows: TGCGCCAGCAGCTTAAACACCGGACAGGCCTTCTTC. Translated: CASSLNTGQAFF.